A single sample is the source of the 22 T cell receptor beta chains below, sequenced in a study of T cells after yellow fever vaccination. MiXCR, applied by TCRdb to the 5' RACE reads, yields one record per CDR3 protein. The data contain around 590,000 distinct CDR3 sequences, more than 9% of them seen just once; the ten biggest clones take up about 15%. Sequencing was performed on PBMCs, taken on the day of the yellow fever booster vaccination. The origin of the receptors is a man aged 25 to 40 who received the YFV17D yellow fever vaccine.

The chain joins TRBV15 to TRBJ1-5; D might be TRBD1 (5 bases). Germline loops: CDR1 LNHNV, CDR2 YYDKDF (reference sequence). The ends were cut back, 0 bases at V and 1 base at J, with 7 bases in the middle. The CDR3 length is 15 residues. CDR3 region: CATSRDGGSNQPQHF. The CDR3 nucleotides read TGTGCCACCAGCAGAGATGGGGGGAGCAATCAGCCCCAGCATTTT.

This clonotype was counted only a few times. This chain links TRBV30 with TRBJ2-5; D unclear. The CDR3 has 12 residues. V lost 3 bases and J lost 5, with 10 bases in between. Germline CDR1 is GTSNPN and CDR2 is SVGIG (reference sequence). In DNA form, the CDR3 reads TGTGCCTGGAGCCCCGGGTCGGAGACCCAGTACTTC. Residues: CAWSPGSETQYF. Filled out from reference TRBV30 and TRBJ2-5, the complete variable domain reads SQTIHQWPATLVQPVGSPLSLECTVEGTSNPNLYWYRQAAGRGLQLLFYSVGIGQISSEVPQNLSASRPQDRQFILSSKKLLLSDSGFYLCAWSPGSETQYFGPGTRLLVL.

This clonotype was seen a handful of times. The chain recombines TRBV20-1 with TRBJ1-1; no firm D call. Germline V CDR1 and CDR2: DFQATT, SNEGSKA (reference sequence). Between the trimmed V and J ends, which lost 7 bases and 3 bases, there was a span of 18 bases. This CDR3 comprises 14 residues. CDR3 sequence: CSVRLPGQHTEAFF. CDR3 nucleotides: TGCAGTGTCAGACTCCCTGGGCAGCACACTGAAGCTTTCTTT.

The CDR3 reads CASSRALAGGTGELFF. DNA of the CDR3: TGTGCCAGCTCACGTGCTTTGGCGGGAGGCACCGGGGAGCTGTTTTTT. The rearrangement joins TRBV18 to TRBJ2-2; 8 bases are a match to TRBD2. Germline V CDR1 and CDR2: KGHSH, LQKENI. J gave up 4 bases and V 4 bases, and 8 bases lay outside the gene matches. The CDR3 runs to 16 residues. Full variable domain (missing parts from reference TRBV18 and TRBJ2-2): NAGVMQNPRHLVRRRGQEARLRCSPMKGHSHVYWYRQLPEEGLKFMVYLQKENIIDESGMPKERFSAEFPKEGPSILRIQQVVRGDSAAYFCASSRALAGGTGELFFGEGSRLTVL.

The chain joins TRBV6-1 to TRBJ1-5, with 8 nucleotides matching TRBD1. The CDR3 sequence is 14 residues long. Germline CDR1 is MNHNS and CDR2 is SASEGT. Trimming at V came to 5 bases and at J to 7 bases, leaving 7 bases not matched to a gene. The DNA of the CDR3 is TGTGCCAGCAGTCCGGGACAGGTTTACCAGCCCCAGCATTTT. It codes for CASSPGQVYQPQHF.

This chain joins TRBV5-1 and TRBJ2-3; 8 bases map to TRBD1. Trimming cost V 2 bases and J 1 base; bases outside gene matches: 3. CDR3 size: 15 residues. Germline V gene lookup returns CDR1 SGHRS and CDR2 YFSETQ. The chain's CDR3 is CASSFGQGRTDTQYF. For the CDR3, the DNA is TGCGCCAGCAGCTTCGGACAGGGACGCACAGATACGCAGTATTTT. The variable domain in full, with the rest retrieved from reference TRBV5-1 and TRBJ2-3, is KAGVTQTPRYLIKTRGQQVTLSCSPISGHRSVSWYQQTPGQGLQFLFEYFSETQRNKGNFPGRFSGRQFSNSRSEMNVSTLELGDSALYLCASSFGQGRTDTQYFGPGTRLTVL.

The chain employs TRBV18 and TRBJ1-1; D is unresolved. V shed 5 bases and J shed 6 bases, with 7 bases lying between them. Germline-derived CDR1 and CDR2 are KGHSH and LQKENI. The CDR3 has 11 residues. CDR3 sequence: CASSGKAEAFF. The CDR3 nucleotides are TGTGCCAGCTCAGGGAAGGCTGAAGCTTTCTTT.

The table lists this clonotype with a few counts. This chain links TRBV15 with TRBJ2-7, with D tentatively TRBD1 (6 bases). The CDR3 is 15 amino acids. V shed 1 base and J shed 0 bases, with 10 bases lying between them. In germline, CDR1 is LNHNV, CDR2 YYDKDF (reference sequence). The CDR3 coding sequence is TGTGCCACCAGCAGAGTGGGGGACACCTCCTACGAGCAGTACTTC. It translates to CATSRVGDTSYEQYF.

This chain links TRBV7-6 with TRBJ2-3, with D maybe TRBD1 (5 bases). Germline CDR1 reads SGHVS; CDR2 reads FNYEAQ. Trimming stripped 6 bases from V and 2 bases from J, with 21 bases between. The CDR3 is made up of 17 amino acids. CDR3 nucleotides: TGTGCCAGCAGTCGCGACACCTTCCTCAGGGCCACAGATACGCAGTATTTT. Amino acid sequence: CASSRDTFLRATDTQYF.

The V call is TRBV20-1, the J call TRBJ1-1, with 12 bases matching TRBD1. From germline, CDR1 is DFQATT and CDR2 SNEGSKA (reference sequence). The CDR3 sequence is 18 residues long. Trimming removed 1 base from V and 1 base from J; junction bases left unmatched: 10. CDR3 sequence reads: CSARARDRGQVGNTEAFF. DNA for the CDR3: TGCAGTGCTAGAGCCCGGGACAGGGGGCAGGTAGGGAACACTGAAGCTTTCTTT.

This clonotype has more than one count but fewer than ten. The genes are TRBV5-4 and TRBJ2-7, with TRBD1 identical over 8 bases. This CDR3 has 14 residues. Per germline, CDR1 SGHNT and CDR2 YYREEE (reference sequence). Germline trimming cut 5 bases from V and 5 bases from J; bases unmatched to any gene: 9. CDR3: CASREDRGLDEQYF. CDR3 DNA sequence: TGTGCCAGCAGGGAAGACAGGGGACTTGACGAGCAGTACTTC.

This clonotype has just a few counts. The V call is TRBV28, the J call TRBJ1-2, with D perhaps TRBD1 (6 bases). Germline CDR1 and CDR2: MDHEN and SYDVKM. There are 15 residues in the CDR3. V lost 5 bases and J lost 4, with 17 bases in between. Here the CDR3 DNA reads TGTGCCAGCAGTCCAACAGGGTTTCCCATCTATGGCTACACCTTC. It translates to CASSPTGFPIYGYTF.

As for this clonotype: No conserved phenylalanine or tryptophan ends this CDR3, so it is likely a read error. V usage is TRBV30 and J usage is TRBJ1-1; tentative D call: TRBD1 (5 bases). V dropped 6 bases and J dropped 8 bases, with 22 bases sitting between them. Germline V gene sequence: CDR1 GTSNPN, CDR2 SVGIG (reference sequence). The CDR3 is made up of 14 amino acids. In DNA, the CDR3 is TGTGCCTGCGTAACCGGGACCTTCACTTCAGAAGCTTTCTCT. Residues: CACVTGTFTSEAFS.

This clonotype was observed a few times. The chain joins TRBV4-2 to TRBJ2-3, with D hard to call. This CDR3 contains 15 residues. Trimming stripped 1 base from V and 0 bases from J, with 8 bases between. Germline loops: CDR1 LGHNA, CDR2 YNFKEQ. The CDR3 here is CASSQGTPSTDTQYF. CDR3 bases: TGTGCCAGCAGCCAAGGGACGCCAAGCACAGATACGCAGTATTTT.

The sample holds a few counts of this clonotype. The chain recombines TRBV3-1 with TRBJ2-7; the match to TRBD1 covers 7 bases. Germline values: CDR1 LGHDT, CDR2 YNNKEL (reference sequence). With V trimmed by 6 bases and J by 2 bases, 4 bases remained unmatched. The CDR3 totals 13 residues. The CDR3 DNA follows: TGTGCCAGCAGGCAACAGGGGACCTACGAGCAGTACTTC. This translates into CASRQQGTYEQYF.

This clonotype was seen more than once but under ten times. This chain links TRBV14 with TRBJ2-5, with 10 nucleotides matching TRBD2. CDR1 and CDR2 from the germline V gene are SGHDN and FVKESK. CDR3 length equals 15 residues. Unmatched junction bases numbered 7, after V lost 3 bases and J lost 6 bases. The CDR3 nucleotides read TGTGCCAGCAGCCAGCCGGGACTAGCGAAACAGACCCAGTACTTC. This sequence encodes CASSQPGLAKQTQYF.

This clonotype has more than one count but fewer than ten. V usage is TRBV12-3 or TRBV12-4 and J usage is TRBJ2-5, with TRBD2 matching over 8 bases. The CDR3 consists of 15 residues. V lost 3 bases to trimming and J lost 5 bases; unmatched junction nucleotides: 8. CDR3 in amino acids: CASSFRSAGVETQYF. The CDR3 DNA reads as TGTGCCAGCAGTTTTAGGTCAGCGGGAGTGGAGACCCAGTACTTC.

This clonotype has a handful of counts. The chain's CDR3 is CASSQDHWGETQYF. The CDR3 DNA reads as TGCGCCAGCAGCCAAGACCACTGGGGGGAGACCCAGTACTTC. This sequence joins TRBV4-3 and TRBJ2-5; TRBD1 or TRBD2 may be the D gene (5 bases each). Germline CDR1 and CDR2: LGHNA and YSLEER. The germline V and J ends were trimmed by 0 bases and 5 bases, with 10 bases remaining between them. CDR3 length: 14 residues.

This clonotype was picked up a small number of times. This chain uses TRBV7-3 with TRBJ2-6; 7 positions agree with TRBD2. Germline V CDR1 and CDR2: SGHTA, FQGTGA. The CDR3 sequence is 18 residues long. J was trimmed by 0 bases and V by 5 bases; bases with no gene match: 10. The CDR3 sequence is CASSRSGEGISGANVLTF. The DNA for the CDR3 is TGTGCCAGCAGCCGCTCGGGGGAGGGCATCTCTGGGGCCAACGTCCTGACTTTC.

The rearrangement links TRBV24-1 to TRBJ2-3; the D is unclear. Germline values: CDR1 KGHDR, CDR2 SFDVKD. V lost 6 bases, J lost 2 bases, and 11 bases lay in between. The CDR3 length is 14 residues. This CDR3 reads CATSTSANTDTQYF. The CDR3 bases are TGTGCCACCAGTACCTCGGCTAACACAGATACGCAGTATTTT.

This chain connects TRBV28 to TRBJ1-1; 7 bases map to TRBD1. CDR3 length: 14 amino acids. Germline V gene lookup returns CDR1 MDHEN and CDR2 SYDVKM. V was pared by 4 bases and J by 1 base, with 3 bases of the junction left unmatched. Here the CDR3 DNA reads TGTGCCAGCAGTTCCAGGGGGACGAACACTGAAGCTTTCTTT. This translates into CASSSRGTNTEAFF.

This clonotype was counted a few times. The chain combines TRBV11-2 with TRBJ2-1, with 9 bases lining up with TRBD2. The germline CDR1 and CDR2 sequences are SGHAT and FQNNGV. The CDR3 sequence is 19 residues long. V gave up 2 bases and J gave up 1 base; unmatched junction bases: 12. As DNA, the CDR3 is TGTGCCAGCAGCTTAATTCGAGGCGCGGGAGGGCCTTCCTACAATGAGCAGTTCTTC. Protein: CASSLIRGAGGPSYNEQFF. The full variable domain, rest sourced from reference TRBV11-2 and TRBJ2-1, is EAGVAQSPRYKIIEKRQSVAFWCNPISGHATLYWYQQILGQGPKLLIQFQNNGVVDDSQLPKDRFSAERLKGVDSTLKIQPAKLEDSAVYLCASSLIRGAGGPSYNEQFFGPGTRLTVL.